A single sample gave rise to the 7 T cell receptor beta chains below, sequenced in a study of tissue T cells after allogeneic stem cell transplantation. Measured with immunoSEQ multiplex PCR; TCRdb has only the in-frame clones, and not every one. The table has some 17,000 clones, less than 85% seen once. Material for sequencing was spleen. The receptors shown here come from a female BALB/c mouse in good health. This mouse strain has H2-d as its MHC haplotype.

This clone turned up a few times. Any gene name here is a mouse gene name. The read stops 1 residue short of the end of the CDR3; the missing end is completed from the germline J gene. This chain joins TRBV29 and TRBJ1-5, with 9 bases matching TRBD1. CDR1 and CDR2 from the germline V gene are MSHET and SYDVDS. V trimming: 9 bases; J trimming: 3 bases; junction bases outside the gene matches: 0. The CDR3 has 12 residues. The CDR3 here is CARGQGNQAPLF. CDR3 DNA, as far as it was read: TGTGCTAGGGGACAGGGCAACCAGGCTCCGCTT.

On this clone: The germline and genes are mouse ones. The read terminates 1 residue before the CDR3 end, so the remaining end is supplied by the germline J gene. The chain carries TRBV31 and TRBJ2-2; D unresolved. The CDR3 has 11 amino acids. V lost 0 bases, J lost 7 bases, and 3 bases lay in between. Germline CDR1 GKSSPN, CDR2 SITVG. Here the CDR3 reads CAWSLRGQLYF. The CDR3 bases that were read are TGTGCCTGGAGTCTTCGCGGGCAGCTCTAC.

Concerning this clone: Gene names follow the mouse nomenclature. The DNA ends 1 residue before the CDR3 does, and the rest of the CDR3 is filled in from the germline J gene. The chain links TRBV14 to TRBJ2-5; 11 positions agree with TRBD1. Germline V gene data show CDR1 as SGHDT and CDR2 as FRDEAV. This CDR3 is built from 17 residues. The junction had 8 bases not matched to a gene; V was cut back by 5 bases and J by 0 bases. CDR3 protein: CASSAWGQGVNQDTQYF. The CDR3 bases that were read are TGTGCCAGCAGCGCCTGGGGACAGGGGGTTAACCAAGACACCCAGTAC.

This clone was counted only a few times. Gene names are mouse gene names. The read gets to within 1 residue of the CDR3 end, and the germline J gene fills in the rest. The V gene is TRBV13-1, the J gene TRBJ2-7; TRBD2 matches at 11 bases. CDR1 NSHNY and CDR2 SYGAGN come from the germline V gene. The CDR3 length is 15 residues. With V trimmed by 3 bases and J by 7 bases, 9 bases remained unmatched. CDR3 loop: CASSGNWGGAREQYF. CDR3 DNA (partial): TGTGCCAGCAGTGGCAACTGGGGGGGCGCGAGGGAACAGTAC.

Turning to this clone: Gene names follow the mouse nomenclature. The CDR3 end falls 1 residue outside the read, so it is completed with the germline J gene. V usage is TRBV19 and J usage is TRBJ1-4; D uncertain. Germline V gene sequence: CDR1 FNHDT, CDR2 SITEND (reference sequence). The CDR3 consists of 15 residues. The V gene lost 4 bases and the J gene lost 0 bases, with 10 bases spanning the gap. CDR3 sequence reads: CASSPQQISNERLFF. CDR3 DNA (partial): TGTGCCAGCAGTCCCCAACAGATTTCCAACGAAAGATTATTT.

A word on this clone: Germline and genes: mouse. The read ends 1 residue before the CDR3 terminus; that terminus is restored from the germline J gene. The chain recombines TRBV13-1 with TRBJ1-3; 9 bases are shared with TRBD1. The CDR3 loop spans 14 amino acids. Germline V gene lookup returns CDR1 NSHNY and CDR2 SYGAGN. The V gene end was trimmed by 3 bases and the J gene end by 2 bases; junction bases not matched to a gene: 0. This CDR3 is CASSGTGAGNTLYF. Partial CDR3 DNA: TGTGCCAGCAGTGGGACAGGGGCTGGAAATACGCTCTAT.

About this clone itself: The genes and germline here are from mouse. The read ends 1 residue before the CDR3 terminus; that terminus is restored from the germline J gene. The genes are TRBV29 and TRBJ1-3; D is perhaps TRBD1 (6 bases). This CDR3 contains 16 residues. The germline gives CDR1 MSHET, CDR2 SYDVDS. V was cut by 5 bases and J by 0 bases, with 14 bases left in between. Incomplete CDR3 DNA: TGTGCTAGCAGTAAGGGGGACCAAAATTCTGGAAATACGCTCTAT. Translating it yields CASSKGDQNSGNTLY. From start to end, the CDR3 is CASSKGDQNSGNTLYF.